This T cell receptor (beta chain) derives from a study of CD8+ T cells in alopecia areata. cDNA serving as the sequencing template came from extracted, reverse transcribed RNA. Libraries were prepared by immunoSEQ multiplex PCR; TCRdb keeps only in-frame clonotypes and omits some of them. The repertoire has approximately 150,000 clones, roughly 60% of them found once; the top ten carry 4.5% to 5%. On this clone itself: Antigen: not known.

Study results and caveats: Sequencing of scalp tissue also captures the resident alphabeta T cells of normal skin. Affected lesional scalp, above all in alopecia totalis/universalis, was more clonal than normal scalp.

Investigators sorted PBMCs to obtain both CD4+ and CD8+ T cells. V was trimmed by 2 bases and J by 5 bases, leaving 10 bases between them. Germline loops: CDR1 SEHNR, CDR2 FQNEAQ (reference sequence). This CDR3 contains 14 residues. The chain is built from TRBV7-9 and TRBJ1-5, with D tentatively TRBD1 (6 bases). The receptor was isolated from a human donor in good health. Sequencing input: CD4+ T cells sorted from blood. The CDR3 coding sequence is TGTGCCAGCAGCTTAACTGGACAGTATCAGCCCCAGCATTTT. Translated, it gives CASSLTGQYQPQHF.